The present TCR beta chain was sequenced within a study of blood T cell repertoires in COVID-19. The germline V gene has CDR1 MNHEY and CDR2 SVGAGI. The V and J ends lost 8 bases and 2 bases respectively, with 9 bases between them. CDR3 length: 12 amino acids. Original handling: Reference gene primer amplification gave nucleated cell count estimates. Produced via immunoSEQ multiplex PCR; TCRdb's table is partial and in-frame only. The D gene and trimming were derived from the DNA, and the V and J assignments and clone size from that table. Among some 97,000 clones, about 89% were seen once, and the ten largest hold about 2.2%.

Specimen: peripheral blood. The sequence derives from a man in his fifties with active COVID-19. This rearrangement joins TRBV6-5 to TRBJ1-2; no clear D gene. The CDR3 sequence: CASSTGNYGYTF. CDR3 in DNA: TGTGCCAGCTCAACGGGAAACTATGGCTACACCTTC.